Shown below are 21 T cell receptor beta chains from a single sample sequenced in a study of blood T cells in healthy people across ages. Alongside a J-beta primer mix, a sample-barcoded 5' primer served in a second PCR lasting about 6 to 11 cycles. TCRdb re-derived calls from the 5' RACE reads in MiXCR, one entry per CDR3 protein. The repertoire consists of about 570,000 distinct CDR3 sequences, with 25% to 30% occurring once and the leading ten covering under 20%. Specimen: blood. The receptor set was obtained from a woman aged 70-85 years in good health.

This clonotype was seen more than once but under ten times. The CDR3 protein is CSATQGGPGNTIYF. The CDR3, as DNA: TGCAGTGCTACGCAGGGGGGCCCTGGAAACACCATATATTTT. The chain carries TRBV20-1 and TRBJ1-3; TRBD1 agrees at 7 bases. The germline V gene encodes CDR1 DFQATT and CDR2 SNEGSKA (reference sequence). CDR3 length: 14 amino acids. V gave up 4 bases and J gave up 2 bases; unmatched junction bases: 5.

The V and J genes are TRBV12-3 or TRBV12-4 and TRBJ2-1, with D perhaps assigned TRBD1 or TRBD2 (5 bases each). Trimming took 6 bases from V and 7 from J, leaving 16 bases between them. This CDR3 contains 14 residues. Here the CDR3 DNA reads TGTGCCAGCAGGGCCGGGACGGAAAGAAATGAGCAGTTCTTC. This sequence encodes CASRAGTERNEQFF.

The chain recombines TRBV20-1 with TRBJ1-2; D unresolved. The CDR3 covers 14 residues. The germline gives CDR1 DFQATT, CDR2 SNEGSKA (reference sequence). Trimming removed 6 bases at V and 5 bases at J, with 19 bases between. The CDR3 DNA is TGCAGTGCCTCTAGAGAAGGCCTAGGGTATGGCTACACCTTC. Translation: CSASREGLGYGYTF.

This clonotype was counted many times. V usage is TRBV5-1 and J usage is TRBJ2-1; D remains unclear. V lost 0 bases and J 8 bases, leaving 9 bases between the germline ends. The CDR3 has 13 residues. Germline CDR1 reads SGHRS; CDR2 reads YFSETQ. CDR3 coding DNA: TGCGCCAGCAGCTTGGGCGACGTGGATGAGCAGTTCTTC. Its translation is CASSLGDVDEQFF.

This clonotype was recorded a few times. J is TRBJ2-1 and V is TRBV20-1; 9 bases map to TRBD2. The germline gives CDR1 DFQATT, CDR2 SNEGSKA (reference sequence). The trim removed 0 bases at V and 4 bases at J, leaving 13 bases unmatched. The CDR3 runs 18 residues. The CDR3 region is CSARDPGAGRGGYNEQFF. The CDR3 coding sequence is TGCAGTGCTAGAGATCCGGGAGCAGGGCGGGGGGGTTACAATGAGCAGTTCTTC.

This clonotype was picked up a small number of times. This chain uses TRBV7-9 with TRBJ2-5, with unresolved D. CDR3 size: 14 residues. Germline CDR1 SEHNR, CDR2 FQNEAQ (reference sequence). Deletions cut 3 bases from V and 2 bases from J, with 10 bases between. In nucleotides, the CDR3 is TGTGCCAGCAGCTTGGTTGACATACAAGAGACCCAGTACTTC. It specifies CASSLVDIQETQYF.

This clonotype was detected a few times. The chain carries TRBV7-8 and TRBJ1-4; no reliable D call. Germline loops: CDR1 SGHVS, CDR2 FQNEAQ. The CDR3 sequence is 14 residues long. Between the trimmed V and J ends, which lost 8 bases and 0 bases, there was a span of 10 bases. CDR3 amino acids: CASALRSTNEKLFF. CDR3 nucleotide sequence: TGTGCCAGCGCTCTCAGGTCAACTAATGAAAAACTGTTTTTT. Variable domain in full (rest from reference TRBV7-8 and TRBJ1-4): GAGVSQSPRYKVAKRGQDVALRCDPISGHVSLFWYQQALGQGPEFLTYFQNEAQLDKSGLPSDRFFAERPEGSVSTLKIQRTQQEDSAVYLCASALRSTNEKLFFGSGTQLSVL.

This clonotype was detected a few times. The gene calls are TRBV18 and TRBJ1-5; D might be TRBD1 (6 bases). Germline assignment: CDR1 KGHSH and CDR2 LQKENI. The CDR3 has 16 residues. Trimming shortened V by 2 bases and J by 5 bases, and 16 bases separated the two germline ends. The DNA of the CDR3 is TGTGCCAGCTCACCATCGGACAGCCAAAGTCATCAGCCCCAGCATTTT. Amino acids: CASSPSDSQSHQPQHF. The full variable domain, its missing parts supplied by reference TRBV18 and TRBJ1-5, is NAGVMQNPRHLVRRRGQEARLRCSPMKGHSHVYWYRQLPEEGLKFMVYLQKENIIDESGMPKERFSAEFPKEGPSILRIQQVVRGDSAAYFCASSPSDSQSHQPQHFGDGTRLSIL.

J is TRBJ2-2 and V is TRBV19; TRBD1 or TRBD2 may be the D gene (5 bases each). The V and J ends lost 7 bases and 2 bases respectively, with 17 bases between them. This CDR3 contains 16 residues. CDR1 is LNHDA, CDR2 SQIVND, per germline (reference sequence). CDR3 in DNA: TGTGCCAGTACCCTACGGTCCGGGACCAACACCGGGGAGCTGTTTTTT. Translated, it gives CASTLRSGTNTGELFF.

This clonotype was observed a handful of times. CDR3 sequence reads: CAISESGGAYNEQFF. The CDR3 DNA follows: TGTGCCATCAGTGAGTCTGGAGGGGCGTACAATGAGCAGTTCTTC. The chain combines TRBV10-3 with TRBJ2-1, with D possibly being TRBD2 (6 bases). The CDR3 runs 15 residues. Trimming removed 0 bases from V and 4 bases from J, with 10 bases in between. Germline V CDR1 and CDR2: ENHRY, SYGVKD.

V usage is TRBV6-5 and J usage is TRBJ2-5, with 11 bases aligning to TRBD1. The J call is doubtful: the DNA matches TRBJ2-7 better. CDR1 and CDR2 (germline): MNHEY, SVGAGI. The CDR3 contains 15 residues. The CDR3 loop reads CASSYRGDRGYEQYF. CDR3 bases: TGTGCCAGCAGTTACAGAGGGGACAGGGGGTACGAGCAGTACTTC.

This clonotype was counted ten times or more. The CDR3 region is CASSEGAGNQPQHF. CDR3 DNA: TGCGCCAGCAGCGAGGGGGCGGGGAATCAGCCCCAGCATTTT. V usage is TRBV5-1 and J usage is TRBJ1-5; 7 bases match TRBD1. This CDR3 spans 14 amino acids. The germline V gene encodes CDR1 SGHRS and CDR2 YFSETQ. With 4 bases clipped from V and 4 bases from J, the junction kept 5 bases outside the gene matches.

The chain combines TRBV20-1 with TRBJ2-7; 7 bases agree with TRBD2. The germline V gene encodes CDR1 DFQATT and CDR2 SNEGSKA (reference sequence). V lost 2 bases to trimming and J lost 0 bases; unmatched junction nucleotides: 7. This CDR3 spans 15 amino acids. The CDR3 protein is CSARSPGTTSYEQYF. CDR3 sequence (DNA): TGCAGTGCTAGATCACCCGGGACTACCTCCTACGAGCAGTACTTC.

This chain links TRBV5-1 with TRBJ1-1; 7 nucleotides match TRBD1. The CDR3 totals 14 residues. V gave up 6 bases and J gave up 3 bases; unmatched junction bases: 8. CDR1 and CDR2 (germline): SGHRS, YFSETQ. CDR3 in DNA: TGCGCCAGCACAAATACAGGGGCCCACACTGAAGCTTTCTTT. Translation gives CASTNTGAHTEAFF.

The V gene is TRBV24-1, the J gene TRBJ2-1; D could derive from TRBD1 or TRBD2 (7 bases each). From germline, CDR1 is KGHDR and CDR2 SFDVKD. The CDR3 spans 15 residues. Trimming removed 2 bases from V and 6 bases from J, with 13 bases in between. The CDR3 nucleotides are TGTGCCACCAGTGATTACAGGGGAGGGATCAATGAGCAGTTCTTC. Translating gives CATSDYRGGINEQFF.

The chain links TRBV5-1 to TRBJ1-3, with D unresolved. The V gene lost 5 bases and the J gene lost 0 bases, with 9 bases spanning the gap. The CDR3 covers 14 residues. Germline-derived CDR1 and CDR2 are SGHRS and YFSETQ. The CDR3 coding sequence is TGCGCCAGCAGACGTGGTGGCTCTGGAAACACCATATATTTT. It is translated as CASRRGGSGNTIYF.

This clonotype was detected only a few times. V gene TRBV9 combines with J gene TRBJ1-1; possibly TRBD1 for D (5 bases). CDR3 size: 14 residues. With 0 bases removed from V and 4 bases from J, the gap between germline ends came to 10 bases. Germline assignment: CDR1 SGDLS and CDR2 YYNGEE. CDR3 coding DNA: TGTGCCAGCAGCGTAGAGGGGCGAAGCACTGAAGCTTTCTTT. It specifies CASSVEGRSTEAFF. Complete variable domain (other parts from reference TRBV9 and TRBJ1-1): DSGVTQTPKHLITATGQRVTLRCSPRSGDLSVYWYQQSLDQGLQFLIQYYNGEERAKGNILERFSAQQFPDLHSELNLSSLELGDSALYFCASSVEGRSTEAFFGQGTRLTVV.

This clonotype showed up just a few times. The rearrangement uses TRBV20-1 and TRBJ2-5, with D perhaps TRBD1 (5 bases). The germline V gene encodes CDR1 DFQATT and CDR2 SNEGSKA (reference sequence). The CDR3 loop spans 14 amino acids. The V end lost 5 bases, the J end lost 7 bases, and 20 bases lay between the germline ends. Here the CDR3 reads CSAPLQEYRGTQYF. In DNA form, the CDR3 reads TGCAGTGCTCCCCTACAGGAATATAGGGGGACCCAGTACTTC.

The gene calls are TRBV20-1 and TRBJ1-6, with a possible D match to TRBD1 (5 bases). CDR3 length equals 14 residues. With 3 bases removed from V and 2 bases from J, the gap between germline ends came to 8 bases. Germline V gene lookup returns CDR1 DFQATT and CDR2 SNEGSKA (reference sequence). CDR3 nucleotide sequence: TGCAGTGCTAGGACAGATACCTATAATTCACCCCTCCACTTT. It encodes CSARTDTYNSPLHF.

This chain links TRBV20-1 with TRBJ1-1; perhaps TRBD1 as D (5 bases). V lost 1 base and J lost 4, with 13 bases in between. The CDR3 has 14 amino acids. Germline CDR1 is DFQATT and CDR2 is SNEGSKA (reference sequence). DNA for the CDR3: TGCAGTGCTAGAGCGAGGTGGGGGAGCACTGAAGCTTTCTTT. It is translated as CSARARWGSTEAFF.

This clonotype occurred a few times. The J gene is TRBJ2-5, the V gene TRBV10-3, with TRBD2 matching over 9 bases. Looked up from germline, CDR1 is ENHRY and CDR2 is SYGVKD. The J segment lost 4 bases and the V segment lost 0 bases, leaving 6 bases of the junction unmatched. CDR3 length equals 16 residues. This chain's CDR3 is CAISESGLAAGETQYF. Written as DNA, the CDR3 is TGTGCCATCAGTGAGTCGGGACTAGCAGCGGGAGAGACCCAGTACTTC.